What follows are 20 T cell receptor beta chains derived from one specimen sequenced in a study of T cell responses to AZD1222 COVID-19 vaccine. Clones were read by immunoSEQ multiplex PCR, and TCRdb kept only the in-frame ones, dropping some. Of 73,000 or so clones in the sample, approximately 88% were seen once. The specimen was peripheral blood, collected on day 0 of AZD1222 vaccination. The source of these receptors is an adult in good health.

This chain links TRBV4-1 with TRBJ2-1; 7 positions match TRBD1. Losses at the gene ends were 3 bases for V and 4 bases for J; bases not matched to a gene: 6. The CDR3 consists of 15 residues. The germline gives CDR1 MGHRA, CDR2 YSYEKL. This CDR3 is CASSHYRGEYNEQFF. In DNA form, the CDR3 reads TGCGCCAGCAGCCATTACAGGGGAGAGTACAATGAGCAGTTCTTC.

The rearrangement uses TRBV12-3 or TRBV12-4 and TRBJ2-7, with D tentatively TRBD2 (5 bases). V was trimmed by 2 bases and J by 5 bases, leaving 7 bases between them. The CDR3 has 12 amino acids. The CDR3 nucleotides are TGTGCCAGCAGTTTAAGAGGGAACGAGCAGTACTTC. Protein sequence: CASSLRGNEQYF.

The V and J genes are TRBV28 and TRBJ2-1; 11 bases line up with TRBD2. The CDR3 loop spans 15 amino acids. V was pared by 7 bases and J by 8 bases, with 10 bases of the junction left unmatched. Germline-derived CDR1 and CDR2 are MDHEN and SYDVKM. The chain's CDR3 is CASTLGLAGGYEQFF. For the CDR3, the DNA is TGTGCCAGCACCCTCGGCCTAGCGGGAGGCTATGAGCAGTTCTTC.

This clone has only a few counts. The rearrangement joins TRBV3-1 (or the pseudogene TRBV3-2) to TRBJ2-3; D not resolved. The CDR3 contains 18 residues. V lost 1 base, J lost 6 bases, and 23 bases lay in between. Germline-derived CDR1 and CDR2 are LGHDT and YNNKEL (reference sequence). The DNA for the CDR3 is TGTGCCAGCAGCCAAGGTCTCGTTGTGATGGGTGTCCGGGATACGCAGTATTTT. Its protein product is CASSQGLVVMGVRDTQYF.

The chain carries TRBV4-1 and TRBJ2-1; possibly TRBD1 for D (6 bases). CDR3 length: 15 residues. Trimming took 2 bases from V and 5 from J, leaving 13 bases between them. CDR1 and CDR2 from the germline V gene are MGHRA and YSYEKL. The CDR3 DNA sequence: TGCGCCAGCAGCCAACGAACCAGGGGTAACAATGAGCAGTTCTTC. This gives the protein CASSQRTRGNNEQFF.

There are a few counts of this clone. CDR3 nucleotides: TGTGCCAGCAGCTTGCTGACTAGCTGGTTTTCAGATACGCAGTATTTT. Its protein is CASSLLTSWFSDTQYF. The V call is TRBV7-2, the J call TRBJ2-3; the match to TRBD2 covers 7 bases. V trimming: 3 bases; J trimming: 4 bases; junction bases outside the gene matches: 10. This CDR3 contains 16 residues. CDR1 is SGHTA and CDR2 is FQGNSA in the germline V gene. The full variable domain, with the rest looked up from reference TRBV7-2 and TRBJ2-3, is GAGVSQSPSNKVTEKGKDVELRCDPISGHTALYWYRQSLGQGLEFLIYFQGNSAPDKSGLPSDRFSAERTGGSVSTLTIQRTQQEDSAVYLCASSLLTSWFSDTQYFGPGTRLTVL.

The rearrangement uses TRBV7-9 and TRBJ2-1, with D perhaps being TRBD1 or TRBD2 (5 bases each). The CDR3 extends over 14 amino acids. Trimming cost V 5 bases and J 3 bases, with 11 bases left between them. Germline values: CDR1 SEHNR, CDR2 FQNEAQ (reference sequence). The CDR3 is CASSLRDGYNEQFF. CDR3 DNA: TGTGCCAGCAGCCTACGGGACGGCTACAATGAGCAGTTCTTC.

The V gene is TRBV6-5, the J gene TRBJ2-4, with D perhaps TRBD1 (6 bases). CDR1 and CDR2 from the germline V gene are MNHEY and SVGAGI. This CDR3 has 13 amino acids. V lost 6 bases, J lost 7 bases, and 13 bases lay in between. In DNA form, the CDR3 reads TGTGCCAGCAGACCAAACAGGGACAACATTCAGTACTTC. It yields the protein CASRPNRDNIQYF.

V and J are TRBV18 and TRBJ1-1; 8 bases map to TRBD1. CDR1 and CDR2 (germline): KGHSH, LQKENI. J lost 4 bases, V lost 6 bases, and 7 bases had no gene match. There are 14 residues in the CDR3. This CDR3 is CASSGQGDGTEAFF. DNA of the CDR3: TGTGCCAGCTCCGGACAGGGCGATGGCACTGAAGCTTTCTTT. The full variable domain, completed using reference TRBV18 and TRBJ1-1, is NAGVMQNPRHLVRRRGQEARLRCSPMKGHSHVYWYRQLPEEGLKFMVYLQKENIIDESGMPKERFSAEFPKEGPSILRIQQVVRGDSAAYFCASSGQGDGTEAFFGQGTRLTVV.

The CDR3 sequence is CASSPPAREETQYF. CDR3 sequence (DNA): TGTGCCAGCTCACCCCCGGCTAGGGAAGAGACCCAGTACTTC. The gene calls are TRBV18 and TRBJ2-5; no reliable D call. V lost 3 bases to trimming and J lost 3 bases, with 11 bases between them. Germline-derived CDR1 and CDR2 are KGHSH and LQKENI. The CDR3 loop spans 14 amino acids.

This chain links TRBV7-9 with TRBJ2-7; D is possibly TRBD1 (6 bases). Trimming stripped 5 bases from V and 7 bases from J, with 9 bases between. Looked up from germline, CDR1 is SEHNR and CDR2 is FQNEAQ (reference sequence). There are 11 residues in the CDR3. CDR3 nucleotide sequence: TGTGCCAGCAGCCCAGGGGTTGAGCAGTACTTC. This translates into CASSPGVEQYF.

The CDR3 DNA sequence: TGTGCCAGCAGTTCCCCCAACAGGGATCCCCGTTGGAATGAGCAGTTCTTC. Its protein is CASSSPNRDPRWNEQFF. V usage is TRBV28 and J usage is TRBJ2-1, with a weak D call TRBD1 (6 bases). The CDR3 has 17 amino acids. Germline V gives CDR1 MDHEN, CDR2 SYDVKM. Trimming removed 4 bases from V and 7 bases from J, with 23 bases in between.

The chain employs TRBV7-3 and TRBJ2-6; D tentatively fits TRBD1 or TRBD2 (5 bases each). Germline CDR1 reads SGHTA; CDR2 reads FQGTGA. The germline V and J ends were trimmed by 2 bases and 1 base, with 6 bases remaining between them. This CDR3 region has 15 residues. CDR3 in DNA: TGTGCCAGCAGCTTAGGGGGATCTGGGGCCAACGTCCTGACTTTC. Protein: CASSLGGSGANVLTF.

The CDR3 region has the DNA TGTGCCAGCAGCTTTCTAGAGAAGACGGGCTGGAACACCGGGGAGCTGTTTTTT. It encodes CASSFLEKTGWNTGELFF. The chain carries TRBV7-9 and TRBJ2-2; no reliable D call. Trimming took off 3 bases at V and 1 base at J, with 18 bases between the two ends. The CDR3 length is 18 residues. Germline-derived CDR1 and CDR2 are SEHNR and FQNEAQ (reference sequence).

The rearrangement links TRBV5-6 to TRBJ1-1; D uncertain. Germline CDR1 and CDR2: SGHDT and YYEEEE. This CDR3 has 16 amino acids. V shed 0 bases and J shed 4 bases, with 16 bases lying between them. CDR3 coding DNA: TGTGCCAGCAGCTTGGACGGAAACCATGGAGTCACTGAAGCTTTCTTT. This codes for CASSLDGNHGVTEAFF. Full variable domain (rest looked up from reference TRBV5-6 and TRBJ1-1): DAGVTQSPTHLIKTRGQQVTLRCSPKSGHDTVSWYQQALGQGPQFIFQYYEEEERQRGNFPDRFSGHQFPNYSSELNVNALLLGDSALYLCASSLDGNHGVTEAFFGQGTRLTVV.

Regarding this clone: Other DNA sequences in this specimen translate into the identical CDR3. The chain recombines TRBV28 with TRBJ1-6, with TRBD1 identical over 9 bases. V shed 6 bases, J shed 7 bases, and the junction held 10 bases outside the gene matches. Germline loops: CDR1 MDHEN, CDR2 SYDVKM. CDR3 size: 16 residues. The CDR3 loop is CASSLTGTGSNSPLHF. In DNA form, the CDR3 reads TGTGCCAGCAGCCTGACCGGGACAGGGTCCAATTCACCCCTCCACTTT.

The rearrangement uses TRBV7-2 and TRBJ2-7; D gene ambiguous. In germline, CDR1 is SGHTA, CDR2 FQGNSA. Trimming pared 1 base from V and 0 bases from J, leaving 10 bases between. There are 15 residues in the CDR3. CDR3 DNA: TGTGCCAGCAGCTTAGTCGCGGATAGCTCCTACGAGCAGTACTTC. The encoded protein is CASSLVADSSYEQYF.

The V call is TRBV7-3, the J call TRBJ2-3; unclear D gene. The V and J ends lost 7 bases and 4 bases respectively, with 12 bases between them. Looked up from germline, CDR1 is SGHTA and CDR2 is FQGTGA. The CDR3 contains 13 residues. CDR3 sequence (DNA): TGTGCCAGCACCACTGGTGGTTCAGATACGCAGTATTTT. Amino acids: CASTTGGSDTQYF.

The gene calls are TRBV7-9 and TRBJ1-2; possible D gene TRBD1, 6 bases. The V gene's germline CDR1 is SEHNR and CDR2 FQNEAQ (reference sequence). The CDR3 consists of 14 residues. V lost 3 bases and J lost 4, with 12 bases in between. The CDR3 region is CASSLQGGVYGYTF. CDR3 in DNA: TGTGCCAGCAGCTTGCAAGGGGGGGTCTATGGCTACACCTTC.

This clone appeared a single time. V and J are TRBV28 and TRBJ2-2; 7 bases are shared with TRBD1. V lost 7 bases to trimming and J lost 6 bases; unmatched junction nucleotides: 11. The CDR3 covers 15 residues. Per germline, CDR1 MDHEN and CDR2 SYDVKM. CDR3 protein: CASTLQGTESGELFF. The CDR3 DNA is TGTGCCAGCACCCTACAGGGGACGGAATCCGGGGAGCTGTTTTTT.